This T cell receptor (beta chain) was recorded in a study of blood T cell repertoires in COVID-19 (dated by TCRdb to the early 2020s). Study-wide context: Samples covering the acute and convalescent phases of COVID-19 were provided by collaborators in the United States, Italy and Spain. Subjects who had been exposed to COVID-19, were actively infected with it, or had recovered from it provided the deeply sampled blood TCRbeta repertoires that made up the dataset. A freely available public database, intended as a resource for researchers studying the immune response to SARS-CoV-2, is where the repertoires were released. The sample metadata nearly always contained a de-identified subject ID, COVID-19 status, age in years and sex. Samples were obtained from the ongoing ImmuneRACE study (first 160 participants) and from 1,254 subjects provided by 6 global collaborators. Where available, HLA class I and class II types were obtained from metadata supplied by the sample provider rather than from assay-based typing. The prospective study material was composed of cDNA or gDNA derived from T cells, B-cell-depleted T cells, or PBMCs.

Worth noting for this clone: The clone's antigen remains unknown. Base qualities are not at hand, and no much larger clone is one base apart.

TCRbeta CDR3 regions were amplified from genomic DNA using the immunoSEQ Assay, a bias-controlled multiplex PCR. The published analysis was carried out like this. Nucleated cell counts per sample were estimated from amplification of reference gene primers within the assay. To quantify the absolute abundance of each unique TCRbeta CDR3 rearrangement, sequence reads were collapsed and filtered. For each sample, productive Simpson clonality was calculated as the square root of Simpson's diversity index across productive rearrangements. The table comes from immuneACCESS by way of TCRdb, which keeps in-frame sequences with V and J called. Part of the clones is missing from these tables; in studies checked, under half for an unresolved V gene and the rest for unknown reasons. V and J calls and clone size are given by that table; D and trimming were obtained from the DNA. Recorded for this sample are 57,000 or so clones; more than 65% of them occurred a single time. The top ten constitute approximately 20% of the sample.

The trim is 2 bases for V and 3 bases for J, with a gap of 8 bases between the germline ends. From its cysteine to its phenylalanine, the CDR3 spans 13 amino acids. Here the CDR3 DNA is all that survives: 39 bases in frame from base 1. The germline V gene (reference sequence) yields SGHNT for CDR1 and YYREEE for CDR2. Points the paper makes about the study in general: Clinical and demographic metadata were provided uncurated, with the amount varying by source and participant.

Whole blood was collected in K2EDTA tubes by collaborating institutions according to the institutions' own protocols. Collaborator samples were shipped for TCRbeta analysis as frozen whole blood, isolated PBMCs, or DNA extracted from either sample type. Sequencing was performed on peripheral blood. The chain employs TRBV5-4 and TRBJ1-1, with TRBD1 as a weak D call on 5 bases. This receptor was obtained from an elderly woman with active or convalescent COVID-19. For the CDR3, the sequence is CASSFDRDTEAFF. In nucleotides, the sequence is TGTGCCAGCAGCTTCGACAGAGACACTGAAGCTTTCTTT.